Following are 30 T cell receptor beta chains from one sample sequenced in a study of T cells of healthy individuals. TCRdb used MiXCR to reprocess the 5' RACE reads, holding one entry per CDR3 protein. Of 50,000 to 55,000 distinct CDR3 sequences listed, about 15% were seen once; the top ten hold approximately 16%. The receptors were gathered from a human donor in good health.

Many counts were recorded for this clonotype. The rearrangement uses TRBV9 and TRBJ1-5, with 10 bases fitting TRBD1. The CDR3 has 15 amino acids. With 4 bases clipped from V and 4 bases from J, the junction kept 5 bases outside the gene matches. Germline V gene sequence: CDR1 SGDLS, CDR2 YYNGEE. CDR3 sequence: CASSPRDRGNQPQHF. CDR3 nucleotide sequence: TGTGCCAGCAGCCCCCGGGACAGGGGAAATCAGCCCCAGCATTTT.

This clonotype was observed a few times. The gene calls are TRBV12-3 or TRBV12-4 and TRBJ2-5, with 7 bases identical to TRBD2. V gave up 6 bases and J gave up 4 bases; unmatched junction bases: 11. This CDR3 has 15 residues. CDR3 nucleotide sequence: TGTGCCAGCAGGCCCACTACTAGCGAGGTAGAGACCCAGTACTTC. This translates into CASRPTTSEVETQYF.

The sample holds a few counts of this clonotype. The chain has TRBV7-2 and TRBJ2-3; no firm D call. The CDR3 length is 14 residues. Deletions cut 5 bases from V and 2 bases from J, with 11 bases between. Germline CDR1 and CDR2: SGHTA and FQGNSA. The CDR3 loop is CASSRRVHTDTQYF. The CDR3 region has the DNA TGTGCCAGCAGCCGCCGGGTTCACACAGATACGCAGTATTTT. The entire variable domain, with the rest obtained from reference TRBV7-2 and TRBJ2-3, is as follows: GAGVSQSPSNKVTEKGKDVELRCDPISGHTALYWYRQSLGQGLEFLIYFQGNSAPDKSGLPSDRFSAERTGGSVSTLTIQRTQQEDSAVYLCASSRRVHTDTQYFGPGTRLTVL.

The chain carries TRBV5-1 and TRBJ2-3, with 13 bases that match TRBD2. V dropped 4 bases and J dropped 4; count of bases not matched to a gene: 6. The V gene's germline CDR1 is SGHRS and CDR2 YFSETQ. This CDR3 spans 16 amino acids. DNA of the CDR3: TGCGCCAGCAGCCAGGGGACTAGCGGGGACCCAGATACGCAGTATTTT. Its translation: CASSQGTSGDPDTQYF.

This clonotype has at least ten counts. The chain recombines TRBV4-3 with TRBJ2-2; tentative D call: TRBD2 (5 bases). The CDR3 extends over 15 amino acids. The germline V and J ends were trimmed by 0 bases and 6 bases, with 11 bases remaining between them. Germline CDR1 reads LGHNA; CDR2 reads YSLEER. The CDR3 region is CASSQEAGWAGELFF. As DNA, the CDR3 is TGCGCCAGCAGCCAAGAGGCGGGTTGGGCCGGGGAGCTGTTTTTT.

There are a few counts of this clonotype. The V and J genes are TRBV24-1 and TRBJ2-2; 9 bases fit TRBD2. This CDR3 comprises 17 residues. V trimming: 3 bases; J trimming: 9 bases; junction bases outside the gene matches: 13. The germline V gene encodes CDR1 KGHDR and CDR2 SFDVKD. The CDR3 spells CATSDPTPGLAQRELFF. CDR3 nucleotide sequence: TGTGCCACCAGTGATCCAACCCCGGGACTAGCCCAACGGGAGCTGTTTTTT.

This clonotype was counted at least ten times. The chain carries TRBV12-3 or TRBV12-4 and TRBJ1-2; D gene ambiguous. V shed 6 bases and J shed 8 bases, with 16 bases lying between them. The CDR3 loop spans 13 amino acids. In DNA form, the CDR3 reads TGTGCCAGCAGGGCCACATTAACTGGGGGCTACACCTTC. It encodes CASRATLTGGYTF.

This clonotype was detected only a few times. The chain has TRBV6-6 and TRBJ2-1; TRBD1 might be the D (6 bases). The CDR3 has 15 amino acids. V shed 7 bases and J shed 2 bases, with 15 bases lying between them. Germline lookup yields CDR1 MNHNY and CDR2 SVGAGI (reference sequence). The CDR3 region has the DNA TGTGCCAGCACCTTAAGCCAGGGGACCTACAATGAGCAGTTCTTC. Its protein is CASTLSQGTYNEQFF.

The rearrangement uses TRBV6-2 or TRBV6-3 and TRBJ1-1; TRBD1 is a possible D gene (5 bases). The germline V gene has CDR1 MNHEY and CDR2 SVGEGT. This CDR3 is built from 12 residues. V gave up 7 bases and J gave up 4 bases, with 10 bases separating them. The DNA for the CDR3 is TGTGCCAGCACGTCGAGGGGCACTGAAGCTTTCTTT. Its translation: CASTSRGTEAFF.

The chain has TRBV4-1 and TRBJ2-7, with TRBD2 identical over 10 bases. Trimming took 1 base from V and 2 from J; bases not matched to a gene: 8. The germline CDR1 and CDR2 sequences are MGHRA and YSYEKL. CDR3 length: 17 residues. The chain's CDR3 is CASSQGLTSGIAYEQYF. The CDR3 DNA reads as TGCGCCAGCAGCCAAGGTCTCACTAGCGGGATAGCCTACGAGCAGTACTTC.

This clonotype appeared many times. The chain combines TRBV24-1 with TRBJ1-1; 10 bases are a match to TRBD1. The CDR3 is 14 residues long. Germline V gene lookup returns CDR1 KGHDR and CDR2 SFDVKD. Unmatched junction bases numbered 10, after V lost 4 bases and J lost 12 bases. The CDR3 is CATSDSGTGEKTFF. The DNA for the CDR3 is TGTGCCACCAGTGACTCCGGGACAGGGGAGAAAACTTTCTTT.

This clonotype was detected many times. The CDR3: CASTRTGGLYTF. The DNA for the CDR3 is TGCGCCAGCACTCGGACAGGGGGCCTATACACCTTC. V usage is TRBV5-1 and J usage is TRBJ1-2, with 11 bases fitting TRBD1. Germline assignment: CDR1 SGHRS and CDR2 YFSETQ. Trimming at V came to 6 bases and at J to 11 bases, leaving 6 bases not matched to a gene. The CDR3 contains 12 residues.

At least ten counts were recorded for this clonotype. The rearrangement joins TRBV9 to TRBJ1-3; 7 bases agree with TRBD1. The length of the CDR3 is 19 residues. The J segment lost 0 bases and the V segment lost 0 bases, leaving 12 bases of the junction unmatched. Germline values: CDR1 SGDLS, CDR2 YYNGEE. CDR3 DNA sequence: TGTGCCAGCAGCGTAGGGCGGCAGGGGGGGACGAGCTCTGGAAACACCATATATTTT. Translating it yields CASSVGRQGGTSSGNTIYF.

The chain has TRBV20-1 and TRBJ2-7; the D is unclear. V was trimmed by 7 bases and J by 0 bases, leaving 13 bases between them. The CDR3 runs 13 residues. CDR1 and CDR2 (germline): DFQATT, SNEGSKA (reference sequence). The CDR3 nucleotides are TGCAGTGTCCCCACAGATCACTCCTACGAGCAGTACTTC. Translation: CSVPTDHSYEQYF.

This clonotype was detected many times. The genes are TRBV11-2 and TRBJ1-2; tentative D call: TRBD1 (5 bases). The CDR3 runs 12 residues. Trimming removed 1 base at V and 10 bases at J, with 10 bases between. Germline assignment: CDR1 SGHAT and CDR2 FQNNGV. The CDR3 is CASSLATALYTF. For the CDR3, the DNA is TGTGCCAGCAGCTTAGCGACAGCCCTCTACACCTTC.

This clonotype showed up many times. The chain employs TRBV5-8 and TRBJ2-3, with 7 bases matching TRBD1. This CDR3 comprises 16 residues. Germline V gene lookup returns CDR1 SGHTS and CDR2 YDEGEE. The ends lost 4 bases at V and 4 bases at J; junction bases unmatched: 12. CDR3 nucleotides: TGTGCCAGCAGCGCAAGAGGTTACAGGGGAGCAGATACGCAGTATTTT. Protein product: CASSARGYRGADTQYF.

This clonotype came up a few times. In nucleotides, the CDR3 is TGCAGTGCTAGAGATAGGGCGGGCCCTGCGAACACCGGGGAGCTGTTTTTT. Its translation: CSARDRAGPANTGELFF. The chain has TRBV20-1 and TRBJ2-2; possibly TRBD2 for D (5 bases). V was clipped by 0 bases and J by 0 bases, with 14 bases between them. This CDR3 has 17 amino acids. The germline gives CDR1 DFQATT, CDR2 SNEGSKA (reference sequence).

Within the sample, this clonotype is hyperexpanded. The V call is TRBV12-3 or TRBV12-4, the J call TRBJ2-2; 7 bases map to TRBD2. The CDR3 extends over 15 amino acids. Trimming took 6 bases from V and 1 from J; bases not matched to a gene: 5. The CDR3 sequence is CASSLERGNTGELFF. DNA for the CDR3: TGTGCCAGCAGCCTCGAGCGGGGGAACACCGGGGAGCTGTTTTTT.

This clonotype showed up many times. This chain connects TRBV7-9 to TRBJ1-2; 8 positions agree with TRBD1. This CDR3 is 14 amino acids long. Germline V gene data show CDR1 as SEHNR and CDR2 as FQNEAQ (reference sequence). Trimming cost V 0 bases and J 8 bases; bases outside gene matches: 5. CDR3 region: CASSLAQGARGYTF. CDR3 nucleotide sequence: TGTGCCAGCAGCTTAGCCCAGGGGGCCAGAGGCTACACCTTC.

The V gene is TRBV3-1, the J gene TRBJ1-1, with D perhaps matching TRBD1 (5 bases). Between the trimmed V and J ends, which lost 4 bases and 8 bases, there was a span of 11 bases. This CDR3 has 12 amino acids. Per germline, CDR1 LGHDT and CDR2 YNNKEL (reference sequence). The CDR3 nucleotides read TGTGCCAGCAGCCCCGGGACTCCAGAAGCTTTCTTT. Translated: CASSPGTPEAFF. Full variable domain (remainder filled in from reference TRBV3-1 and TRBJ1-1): DTAVSQTPKYLVTQMGNDKSIKCEQNLGHDTMYWYKQDSKKFLKIMFSYNNKELIINETVPNRFSPKSPDKAHLNLHINSLELGDSAVYFCASSPGTPEAFFGQGTRLTVV.

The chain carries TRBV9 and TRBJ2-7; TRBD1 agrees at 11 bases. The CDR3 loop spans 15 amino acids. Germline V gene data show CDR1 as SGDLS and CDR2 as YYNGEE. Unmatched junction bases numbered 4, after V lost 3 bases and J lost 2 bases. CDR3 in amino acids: CASSEGQGVPYEQYF. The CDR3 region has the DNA TGTGCCAGCAGCGAGGGACAGGGGGTACCCTACGAGCAGTACTTC.

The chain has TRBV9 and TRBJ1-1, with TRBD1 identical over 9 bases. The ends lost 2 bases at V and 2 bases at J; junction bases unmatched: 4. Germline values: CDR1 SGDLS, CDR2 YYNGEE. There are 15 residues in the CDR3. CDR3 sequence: CASSVGTGFNTEAFF. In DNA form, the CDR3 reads TGTGCCAGCAGCGTCGGGACAGGGTTTAACACTGAAGCTTTCTTT.

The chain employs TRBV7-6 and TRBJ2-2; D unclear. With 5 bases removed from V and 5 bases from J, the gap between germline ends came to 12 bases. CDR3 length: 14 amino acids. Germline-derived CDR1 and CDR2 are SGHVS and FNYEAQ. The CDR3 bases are TGTGCCAGCAGCCCGACCATCGGGACCGGGGAGCTGTTTTTT. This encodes CASSPTIGTGELFF.

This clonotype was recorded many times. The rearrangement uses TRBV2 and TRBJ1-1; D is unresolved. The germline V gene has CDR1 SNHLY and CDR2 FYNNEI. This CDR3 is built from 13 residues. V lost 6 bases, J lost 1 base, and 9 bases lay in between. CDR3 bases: TGTGCCAGCAGGCCCGTATCGAACACTGAAGCTTTCTTT. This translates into CASRPVSNTEAFF.

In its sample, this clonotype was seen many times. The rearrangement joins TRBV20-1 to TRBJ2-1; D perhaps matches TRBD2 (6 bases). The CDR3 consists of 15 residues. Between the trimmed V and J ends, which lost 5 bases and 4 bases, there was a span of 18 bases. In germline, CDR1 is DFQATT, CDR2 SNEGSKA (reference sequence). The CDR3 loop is CSAHSPRRGYNEQFF. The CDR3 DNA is TGCAGTGCTCACAGCCCGAGGAGGGGATACAATGAGCAGTTCTTC.

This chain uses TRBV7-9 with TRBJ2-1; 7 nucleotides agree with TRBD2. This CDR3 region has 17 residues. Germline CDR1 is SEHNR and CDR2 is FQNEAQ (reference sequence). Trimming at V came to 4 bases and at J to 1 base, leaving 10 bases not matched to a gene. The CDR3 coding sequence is TGTGCCAGCAGCTCTAGCGGACTATTACATTCCTACAATGAGCAGTTCTTC. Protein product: CASSSSGLLHSYNEQFF.

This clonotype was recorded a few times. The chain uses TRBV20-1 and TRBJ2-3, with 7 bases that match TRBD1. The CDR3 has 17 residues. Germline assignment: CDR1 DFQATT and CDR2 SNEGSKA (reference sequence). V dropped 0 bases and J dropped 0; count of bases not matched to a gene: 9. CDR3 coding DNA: TGCAGTGCTAGAGATCTCAGCGACAGGGTGAGCACAGATACGCAGTATTTT. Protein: CSARDLSDRVSTDTQYF.

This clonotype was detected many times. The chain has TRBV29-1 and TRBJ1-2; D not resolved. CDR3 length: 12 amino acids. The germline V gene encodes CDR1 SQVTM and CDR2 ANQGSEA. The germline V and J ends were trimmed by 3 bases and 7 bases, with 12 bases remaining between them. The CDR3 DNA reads TGCAGCGTTGAGGCGCCGGGAGGTGGCTACACCTTC. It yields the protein CSVEAPGGGYTF.

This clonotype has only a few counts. In nucleotides, the CDR3 is TGCGCCAGCAGCCAAGAGGTCACCGAGAACACTGAAGCTTTCTTT. Amino acids: CASSQEVTENTEAFF. The gene calls are TRBV4-3 and TRBJ1-1; D gene unclear. V lost 0 bases and J lost 1, with 9 bases in between. Germline V gene lookup returns CDR1 LGHNA and CDR2 YSLEER. The CDR3 extends over 15 amino acids.

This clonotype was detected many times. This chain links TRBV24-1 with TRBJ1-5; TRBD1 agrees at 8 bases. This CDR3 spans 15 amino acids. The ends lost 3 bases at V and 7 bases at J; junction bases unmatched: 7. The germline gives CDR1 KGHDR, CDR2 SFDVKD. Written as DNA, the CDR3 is TGTGCCACCAGTGATCAGACAGGGGTAGGGCAGCCCCAGCATTTT. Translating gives CATSDQTGVGQPQHF.